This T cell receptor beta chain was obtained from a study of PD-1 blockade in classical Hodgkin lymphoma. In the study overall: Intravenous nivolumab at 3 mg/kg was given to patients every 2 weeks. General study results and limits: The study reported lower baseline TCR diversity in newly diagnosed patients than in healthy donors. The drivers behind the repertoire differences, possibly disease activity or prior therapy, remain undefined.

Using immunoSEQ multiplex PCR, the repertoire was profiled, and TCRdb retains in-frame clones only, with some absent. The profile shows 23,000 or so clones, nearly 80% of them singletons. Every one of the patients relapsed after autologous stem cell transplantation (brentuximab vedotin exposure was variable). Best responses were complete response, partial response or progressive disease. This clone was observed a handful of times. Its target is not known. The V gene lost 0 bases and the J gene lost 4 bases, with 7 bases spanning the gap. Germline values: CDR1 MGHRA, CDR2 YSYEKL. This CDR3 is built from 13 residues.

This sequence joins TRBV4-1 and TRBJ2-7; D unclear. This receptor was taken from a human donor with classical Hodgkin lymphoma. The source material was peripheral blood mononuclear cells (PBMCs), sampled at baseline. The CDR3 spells CASSQDGSYEQYF. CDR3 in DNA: TGCGCCAGCAGCCAAGACGGCTCTTACGAGCAGTACTTC.